The source of this TCR beta chain is a study of blood T cell repertoires in COVID-19. Study-level information: Researchers got acute and convalescent COVID-19 samples from the United States, Italy and Spain.

The CDR3 extends over 16 amino acids. The germline gives CDR1 LNHNV, CDR2 YYDKDF (reference sequence). V lost 5 bases, J lost 4 bases, and 8 bases stayed unmatched. This clone was seen just once. Per the original data handling: Researchers report that nucleated cell counts were estimated from reference gene primer amplification. Produced via immunoSEQ multiplex PCR; TCRdb's table is partial and in-frame only. That table gives V, J and clone size, and the DNA gave D and trimming. The sample lists roughly 250,000 clones; approximately 92% were seen once. Patients from Seattle were sampled longitudinally, starting during active infection.

Material for sequencing was peripheral blood. The clonotype was recovered from a person in their late teens or twenties with COVID-19, enrolled during active disease. The chain recombines TRBV15 with TRBJ2-2, with 9 nucleotides matching TRBD2. Written as DNA, the CDR3 is TGTGCCACCAGCCGTAGCGGGAGTACGGTCACCGGGGAGCTGTTTTTT. It yields the protein CATSRSGSTVTGELFF.